This paragraph covers one TCR beta chain sequence. Germline CDR1 MNHNY, CDR2 SVGAGI (reference sequence). The J segment lost 6 bases and the V segment lost 4 bases, leaving 4 bases of the junction unmatched. This CDR3 is 14 amino acids long. The time point: newly diagnosed, previously untreated cHL patient sample. Magnetic depletion of unwanted cells isolated CD4+ T cells from thawed PBMCs. TCRdb's table, derived via immunoSEQ multiplex PCR, lists solely in-frame clones and lacks some. The table has 20,000 to 30,000 clones, about 89% seen once. This entry is derived from a study of PD-1 blockade in classical Hodgkin lymphoma.

The specimen sequenced was CD4+ T cells from blood. The source is a human donor with classical Hodgkin lymphoma. This chain connects TRBV6-6 to TRBJ2-7; TRBD2 matches 12 bases. CDR3 in amino acids: CASSSSGGALEQYF. CDR3 DNA: TGTGCCAGCAGTTCTAGCGGGGGGGCCCTCGAGCAGTACTTC.